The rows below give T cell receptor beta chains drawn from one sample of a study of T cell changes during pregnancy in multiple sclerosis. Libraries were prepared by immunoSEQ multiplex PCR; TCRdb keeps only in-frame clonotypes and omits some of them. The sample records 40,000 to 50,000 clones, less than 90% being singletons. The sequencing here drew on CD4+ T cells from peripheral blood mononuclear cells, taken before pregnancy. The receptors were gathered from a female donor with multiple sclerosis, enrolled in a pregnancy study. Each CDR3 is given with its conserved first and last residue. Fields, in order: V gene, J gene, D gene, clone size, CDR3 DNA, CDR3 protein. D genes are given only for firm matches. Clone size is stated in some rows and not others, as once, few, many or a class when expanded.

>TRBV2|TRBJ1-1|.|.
TGTGCCAGCAGTGAAACAGGGCCCACTGAAGCTTTCTTT
CASSETGPTEAFF
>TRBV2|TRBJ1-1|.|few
TGTGCCAGCAGCGAACCGGGGGGGTTTCACACTGAAGCTTTCTTT
CASSEPGGFHTEAFF
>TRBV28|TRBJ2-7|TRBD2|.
TGTGCCAGCAGCCAGGGAGGGGCTTACACCACTCACTACGAGCAGTACTTC
CASSQGGAYTTHYEQYF
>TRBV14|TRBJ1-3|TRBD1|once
TGTGCCAGCAGCGGTCAGGGGGCGCGAGGAAACACCATATATTTT
CASSGQGARGNTIYF
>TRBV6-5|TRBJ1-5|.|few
TGTGCCAGCAGTCGTCAGGGTTATAGCAATCAGCCCCAGCATTTT
CASSRQGYSNQPQHF
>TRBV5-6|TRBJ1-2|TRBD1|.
TGTGCCAGCAGCTTGGACAGGGGTATGCGCTACACCTTC
CASSLDRGMRYTF
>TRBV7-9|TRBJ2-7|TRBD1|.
TGTGCCAGCAGCCTGGACAGGGTGGGCGAGCAGTACTTC
CASSLDRVGEQYF
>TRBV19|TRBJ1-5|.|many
TGTGCCAGTAGTTATAGCAATCAGCCCCAGCATTTT
CASSYSNQPQHF
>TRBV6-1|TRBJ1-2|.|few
TGTGCCAGCAGGCCTTATACAGGGAGCTATGGCTACACCTTC
CASRPYTGSYGYTF
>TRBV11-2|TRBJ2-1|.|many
TGTGCCAGCAGCTTAGCTTTCCGGGAGCGCCAAAAATGGGAGCAGTTCTTC
CASSLAFRERQKWEQFF
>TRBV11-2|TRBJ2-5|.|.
TGTGCCAGCAGCTTACAGACAGGACCTGAGACCCAGTACTTC
CASSLQTGPETQYF
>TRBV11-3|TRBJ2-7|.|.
TGTGCCAGCAGCGTGAAGAGCTCCTACGAGCAGTACTTC
CASSVKSSYEQYF
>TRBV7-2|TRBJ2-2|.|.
TGTGCCAGCGTCGAGGGCGGAACACCGAACACCGGGGAGCTGTTTTTT
CASVEGGTPNTGELFF
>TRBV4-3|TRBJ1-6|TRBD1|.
TGCGCCAGCAGCCAAGGGAAACAGGGGACTGGCGCCCTCCACTTT
CASSQGKQGTGALHF
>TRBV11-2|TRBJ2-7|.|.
TGTGCCAGCAGCCTCGGGGTACGTTACGAGCAGTACTTC
CASSLGVRYEQYF
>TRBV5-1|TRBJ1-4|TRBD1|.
TGCGCCAGCAGCTTGGGGGCAGGGGGCGGCAGGACTAATGAAAAACTGTTTTTT
CASSLGAGGGRTNEKLFF
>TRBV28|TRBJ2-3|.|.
TGTGCCAGCAACCGCGGTTATGGCACAGATACGCAGTATTTT
CASNRGYGTDTQYF
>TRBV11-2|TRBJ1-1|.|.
TGTGCCAGCAGGCCGGGCAGGGGATCGGTGAACACTGAAGCTTTCTTT
CASRPGRGSVNTEAFF
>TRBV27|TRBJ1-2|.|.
TGTGCCAGCAGTTTTCACCCAGGAGGGTATGGCTACACCTTC
CASSFHPGGYGYTF
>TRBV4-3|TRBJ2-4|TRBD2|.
TGCGCCAGCAGCCCAAGGACAGGCCCCTGGGGCGGGGGGGCGAACATTCAGTACTTC
CASSPRTGPWGGGANIQYF
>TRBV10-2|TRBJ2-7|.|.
TGCGCCAGCAGTGAGCAGGGCTCCTACGAGCAGTACTTC
CASSEQGSYEQYF
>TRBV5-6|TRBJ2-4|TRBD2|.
TGTGCCAGCAGCACCCGCGACGGGGGGTACATTCAGTACTTC
CASSTRDGGYIQYF
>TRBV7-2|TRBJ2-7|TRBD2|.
TGTGCCAGCAGCTCTAGCGGGATAGGGTCCTCCTACGAGCAGTACTTC
CASSSSGIGSSYEQYF
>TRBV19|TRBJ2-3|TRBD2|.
TGTGCCAGTAGACTAGCGGGAGATACGCAGTATTTT
CASRLAGDTQYF
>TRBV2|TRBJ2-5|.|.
TGTGCCAGCAGCGACATAAGCCCCGAGGAGACCCAGTACTTC
CASSDISPEETQYF
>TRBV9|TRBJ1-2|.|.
TGTGCCAGCAGCGTAGGAGCTAACCCTAACTATGGCTACACCTTC
CASSVGANPNYGYTF
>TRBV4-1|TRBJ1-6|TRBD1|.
TGCGCCAGCAGCCAAGATTACGCAGGGGGCAAGAATTCACCCCTCCACTTT
CASSQDYAGGKNSPLHF
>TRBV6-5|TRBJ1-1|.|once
TGTGCCAGCAAGGGAGGGAGGAGAGACACTGAAGCTTTCTTT
CASKGGRRDTEAFF
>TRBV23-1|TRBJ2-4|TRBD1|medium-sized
TGCGCCAGCAGTCAATCAGGGACAGGGGGACCAGCCAAAAACATTCAGTACTTC
CASSQSGTGGPAKNIQYF
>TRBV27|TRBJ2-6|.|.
TGTGCCAGCAGGCTCCTGGCAGACAGCTCTGGGGCCAACGTCCTGACTTTC
CASRLLADSSGANVLTF
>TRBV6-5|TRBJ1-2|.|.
TGTGCCAGCAGTTACTCGGCGGTTGCGACTAACTATGGCTACACCTTC
CASSYSAVATNYGYTF
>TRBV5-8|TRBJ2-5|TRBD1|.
TGTGCCAGCAGTCCGGGACAGAGGAGACAAGAGACCCAGTACTTC
CASSPGQRRQETQYF
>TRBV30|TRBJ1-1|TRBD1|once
TGTGCCTGGAGTCGCCTAGGGACAGGGAACACTGAAGCTTTCTTT
CAWSRLGTGNTEAFF
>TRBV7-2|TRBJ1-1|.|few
TGTGCCAGCAGCTCCATCCGAGACACTGAAGCTTTCTTT
CASSSIRDTEAFF
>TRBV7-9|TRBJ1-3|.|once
TGTGCCAGCAGCTTAGTCAACTCTGGAAACACCATATATTTT
CASSLVNSGNTIYF
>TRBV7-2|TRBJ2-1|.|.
TGTGCCAGCAGGTTACAGGGTGAGCAGTTCTTC
CASRLQGEQFF
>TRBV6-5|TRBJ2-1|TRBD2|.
TGTGCCAGCAGTGCCGGGACTAGCTCCTACAATGAGCAGTTCTTC
CASSAGTSSYNEQFF
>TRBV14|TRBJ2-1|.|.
TGTGCCAGCAGCCAGGATAGACTTAGGTCCAGGCAGTTCTTC
CASSQDRLRSRQFF
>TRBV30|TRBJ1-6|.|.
TGTGCCTGGAGTACAGGGCCCAATTCACCCCTCCACTTT
CAWSTGPNSPLHF
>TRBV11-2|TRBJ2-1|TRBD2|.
TGTGCCAGCAGCTTAGAGACTAGCGCTTACAATGAGCAGTTCTTC
CASSLETSAYNEQFF
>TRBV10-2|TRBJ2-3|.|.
TGCGCCAGCAGGGGACATCTGAACACAGATACGCAGTATTTT
CASRGHLNTDTQYF
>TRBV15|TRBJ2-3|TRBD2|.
TGTGCCACCAGCTCTCGGACTAGCGGGGTTCGGGATACGCAGTATTTT
CATSSRTSGVRDTQYF
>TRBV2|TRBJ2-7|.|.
TGTGCCAGCAGTGAAGTCGGATTAGCTCGGTCGTACGAGCAGTACTTC
CASSEVGLARSYEQYF
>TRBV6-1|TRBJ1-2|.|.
TGTGCCAGCAGCCTAGGGGTCGACGGCTACACCTTC
CASSLGVDGYTF
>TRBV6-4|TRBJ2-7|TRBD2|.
TGTGCCAGCAGTGTCACACCGACTAGCCGGGTGTACGAGCAGTACTTC
CASSVTPTSRVYEQYF
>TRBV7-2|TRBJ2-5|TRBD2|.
TGTGCCAGCAGCTCCCATCGGGGACTAAGGGCAGAGACCCAGTACTTC
CASSSHRGLRAETQYF
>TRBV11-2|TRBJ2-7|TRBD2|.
TGTGCCAGCAGCCCGCAGCTAGCGGGGGGCGAGCAGTACTTC
CASSPQLAGGEQYF
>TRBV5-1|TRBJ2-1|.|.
TGCGCCAGCAGCTTGTTTAGCGGTACTGAGCAGTTCTTC
CASSLFSGTEQFF